Listed below are T cell receptor beta chains from one sample, sequenced in a study of shared clonotypes between healthy human individuals. Data came from immunoSEQ multiplex PCR; TCRdb stores just in-frame clones and leaves some out. In the table there are millions of clones, around nine tenths of which are singletons. The source material was naive CD4+ T cells sorted from blood. These receptors came from a man younger than 30 in good health. CDR3s include the opening cysteine and the closing phenylalanine or tryptophan.

TRBV9	CASSASTTQGAPSPLHF
TRBV6-1	CASRFRTARYTEAFF
TRBV30	CAWSASRGDEQFF
TRBV10-3	CAIKNDPNYGYTF
TRBV13	CASSLGRAQPQHF
TRBV7-9	CATRPASGGPEQFF
TRBV14	CASSLRDGSGPQYF
TRBV18	CASSQTSGGVGTEAFF
TRBV2	CASSARVNTEAFF
TRBV18	CASSPRDTDEAFF
TRBV12-5	CASGNSGLAGVKRASNEQFF
TRBV6-1	CASSERDSPSPLHF
TRBV4-3	CASSQDMSSGTSTDTQYF
TRBV7-9	CASSLAAASNYGYTF
TRBV5-4	CASSLAWGRSSTDTQYF
TRBV5-4	CASSLVFQGMGTQYF
TRBV6-5	CASSADRANEKLFF
TRBV28	CASRFGQTMNTEAFF
TRBV27	CASSKGTGTHEQYF
TRBV4-2	CASSQEGPLSGNTIYF
TRBV6-6	CASRRDYEQYF
TRBV5-1	CASSSDSGAYEQYF
TRBV2	CASSGNSGRGGWDYEQYF
TRBV7-9	CASTIGPGQNTGELFF
TRBV7-9	CASSLTGTSLETQYF
TRBV4-3	CASSQAGSGDTQYF
TRBV5-1	CASRQNLGTTQETQYF
TRBV10-3	CAISESFEDGYTF
TRBV15	CATSRDRQGIVNIQYF
TRBV5-1	CASSLVASADQETQYF
TRBV28	CASINRDRGYTEAFF
TRBV7-2	CASSFEGTGTNQPQHF
TRBV6-1	CASSEVGVRADTQYF
TRBV4-3	CASSPHGATVSYGYTF
TRBV18	CASSPQGAGLHNEQFF
TRBV6-1	CASSEFWGTVSSTDTQYF
TRBV9	CASSVSQGNGNTIYF
TRBV7-6	CASSLTTSGSYNEQFF
TRBV7-2	CASSLAGTSSYEQYF
TRBV4-1	CASSQDLRGAKITGELFF
TRBV7-2	CASSLVSSSGRRETQYF
TRBV11-3	CASSPNAGNTIYF
TRBV7-9	CASSFLNEKLFF
TRBV5-1	CASSDGDRGGEQYF
TRBV10-2	CASGLAGEDTQYF
TRBV9	CASSTLDWGQGARNYGYTF
TRBV6-5	CASRVDRGQPQHF